This TCR beta chain emerged from a study of T-cell memory formation after mild COVID-19. This clonotype was seen a few times. In germline, CDR1 is ENHRY, CDR2 SYGVKD. The CDR3 extends over 15 amino acids. V gave up 0 bases and J gave up 7 bases, with 15 bases separating them. Via MiXCR, TCRdb re-called the 5' RACE reads, giving one row per CDR3 protein. The table shows fewer than 200,000 distinct CDR3 sequences, with roughly 13% occurring only once. The V call is TRBV10-3, the J call TRBJ2-5; D possibly corresponds to TRBD2 (7 bases). Material for sequencing was PBMCs or a T cell subset sorted from them (not recorded which). The sequence was collected from a man aged 18 to 29 who had mild COVID-19 (a few samples of this study predate the infection). Cell type and time point are not known. The CDR3 sequence is CAISESTAGAGTQYF. The CDR3 DNA is TGTGCCATCAGTGAGTCCACGGCGGGGGCTGGGACCCAGTACTTC.